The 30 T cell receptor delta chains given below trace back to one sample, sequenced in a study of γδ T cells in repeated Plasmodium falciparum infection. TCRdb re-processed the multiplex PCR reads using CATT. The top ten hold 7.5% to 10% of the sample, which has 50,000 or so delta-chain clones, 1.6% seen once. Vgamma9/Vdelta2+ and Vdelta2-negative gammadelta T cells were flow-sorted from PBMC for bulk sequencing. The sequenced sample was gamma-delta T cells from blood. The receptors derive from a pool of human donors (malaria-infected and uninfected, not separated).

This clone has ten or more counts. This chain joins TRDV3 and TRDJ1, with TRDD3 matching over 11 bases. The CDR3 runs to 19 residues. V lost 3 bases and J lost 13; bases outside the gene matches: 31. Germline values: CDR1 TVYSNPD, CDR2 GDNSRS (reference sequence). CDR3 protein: CAFYLAFPPSFGGYASGIF. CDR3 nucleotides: TGTGCCTTCTACCTGGCCTTCCCTCCATCTTTTGGGGGATACGCAAGCGGCATCTTT.

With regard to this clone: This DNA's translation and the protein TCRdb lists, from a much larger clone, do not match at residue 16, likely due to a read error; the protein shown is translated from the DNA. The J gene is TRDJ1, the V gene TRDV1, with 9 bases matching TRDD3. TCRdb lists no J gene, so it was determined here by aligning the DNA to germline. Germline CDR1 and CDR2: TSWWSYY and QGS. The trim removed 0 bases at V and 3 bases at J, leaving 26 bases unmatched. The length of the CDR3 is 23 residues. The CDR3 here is CALGELDASYNPGGLDRPDKLIF. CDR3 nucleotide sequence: TGTGCTCTTGGGGAACTAGATGCTTCCTATAACCCTGGGGGATTGGACCGCCCCGATAAACTCATCTTT.

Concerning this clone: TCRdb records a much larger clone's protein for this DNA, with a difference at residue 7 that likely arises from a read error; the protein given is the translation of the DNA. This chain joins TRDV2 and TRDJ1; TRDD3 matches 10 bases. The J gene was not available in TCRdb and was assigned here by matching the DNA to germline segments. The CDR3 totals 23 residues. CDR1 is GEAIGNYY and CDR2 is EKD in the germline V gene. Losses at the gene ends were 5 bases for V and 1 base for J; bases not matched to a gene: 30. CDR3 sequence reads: CACGKHSLMRGIRSRGCTDKLIF. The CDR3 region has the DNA TGTGCCTGTGGCAAACACTCCCTAATGAGGGGGATACGCTCCCGGGGTTGCACCGATAAACTCATCTTT.

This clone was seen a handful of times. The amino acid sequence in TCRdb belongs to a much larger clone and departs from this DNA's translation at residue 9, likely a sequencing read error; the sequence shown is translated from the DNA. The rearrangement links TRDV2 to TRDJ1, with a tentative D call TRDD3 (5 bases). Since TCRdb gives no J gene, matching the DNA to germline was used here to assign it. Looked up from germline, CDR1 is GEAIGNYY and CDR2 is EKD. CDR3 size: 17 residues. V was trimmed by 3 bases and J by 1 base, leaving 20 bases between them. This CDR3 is CACDPTGGGPSTDKLIF. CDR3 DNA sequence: TGTGCCTGTGACCCCACCGGGGGGGGGCCCTCCACCGATAAACTCATCTTT.

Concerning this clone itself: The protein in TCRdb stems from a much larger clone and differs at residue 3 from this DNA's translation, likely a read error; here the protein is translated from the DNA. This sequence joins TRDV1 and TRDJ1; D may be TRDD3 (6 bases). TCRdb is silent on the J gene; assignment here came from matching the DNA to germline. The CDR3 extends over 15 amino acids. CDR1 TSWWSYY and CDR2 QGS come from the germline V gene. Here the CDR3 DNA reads TGTGCTCCTGGGGAACTAGGCAGGGCCACCGATAAACTCATCTTT. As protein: CAPGELGRATDKLIF.

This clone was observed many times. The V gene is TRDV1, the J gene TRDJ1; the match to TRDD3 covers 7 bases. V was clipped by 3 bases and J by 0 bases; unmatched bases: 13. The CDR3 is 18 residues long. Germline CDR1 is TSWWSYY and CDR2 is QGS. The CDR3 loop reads CALGDPAFLGVYTDKLIF. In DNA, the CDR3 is TGTGCTCTTGGGGATCCGGCCTTTCTGGGGGTTTACACCGATAAACTCATCTTT.

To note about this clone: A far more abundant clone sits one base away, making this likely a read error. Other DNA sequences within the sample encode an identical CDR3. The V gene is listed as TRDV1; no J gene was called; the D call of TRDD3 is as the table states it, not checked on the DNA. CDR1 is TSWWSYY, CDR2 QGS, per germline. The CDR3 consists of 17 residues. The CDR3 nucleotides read TGTGCTCTTGGGGAACACCTAAGGGGGGATACGCTGGCTAAACTCATCTTC. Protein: CALGEHLRGDTLAKLIF.

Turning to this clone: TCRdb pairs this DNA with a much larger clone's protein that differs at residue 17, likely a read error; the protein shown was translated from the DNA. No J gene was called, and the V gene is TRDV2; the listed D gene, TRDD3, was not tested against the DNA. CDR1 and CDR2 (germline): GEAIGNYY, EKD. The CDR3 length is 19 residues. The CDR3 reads CACDTGPGGYPPYTDKPIF. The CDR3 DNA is TGTGCCTGTGACACCGGCCCTGGGGGATACCCTCCGTACACCGATAAACCCATCTTT.

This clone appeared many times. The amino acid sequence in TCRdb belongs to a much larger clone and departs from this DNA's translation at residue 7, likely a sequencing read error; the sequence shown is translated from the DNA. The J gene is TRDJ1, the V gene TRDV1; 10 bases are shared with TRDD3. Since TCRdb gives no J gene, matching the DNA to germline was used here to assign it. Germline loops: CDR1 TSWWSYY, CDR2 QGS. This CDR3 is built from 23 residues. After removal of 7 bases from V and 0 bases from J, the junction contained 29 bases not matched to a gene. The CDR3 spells CALAGPPSTIYWGISPHTDKLIF. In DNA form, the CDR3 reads TGTGCTCTTGCGGGGCCTCCCTCCACTATCTACTGGGGGATTTCGCCCCACACCGATAAACTCATCTTT.

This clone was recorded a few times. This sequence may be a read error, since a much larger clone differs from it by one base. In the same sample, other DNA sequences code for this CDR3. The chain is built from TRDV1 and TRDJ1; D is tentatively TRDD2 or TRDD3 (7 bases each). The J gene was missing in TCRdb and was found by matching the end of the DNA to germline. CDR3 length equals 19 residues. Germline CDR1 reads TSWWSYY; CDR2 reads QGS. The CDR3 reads CALGEPTLSYGGMRGKLIF. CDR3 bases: TGTGCCCTTGGGGAACCCACCCTTTCCTACGGGGGGATGAGGGGTAAACTCATCTTT.

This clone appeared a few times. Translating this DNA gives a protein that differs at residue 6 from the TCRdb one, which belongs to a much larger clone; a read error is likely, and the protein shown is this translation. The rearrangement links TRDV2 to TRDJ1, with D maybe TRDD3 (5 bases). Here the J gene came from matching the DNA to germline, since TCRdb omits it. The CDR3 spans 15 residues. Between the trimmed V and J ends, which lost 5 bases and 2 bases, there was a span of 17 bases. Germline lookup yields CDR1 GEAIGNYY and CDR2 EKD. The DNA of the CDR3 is TGTGCCTGTGTAGCACCGGGGGCCACAACCGATAAACTCATCTTT. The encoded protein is CACVAPGATTDKLIF.

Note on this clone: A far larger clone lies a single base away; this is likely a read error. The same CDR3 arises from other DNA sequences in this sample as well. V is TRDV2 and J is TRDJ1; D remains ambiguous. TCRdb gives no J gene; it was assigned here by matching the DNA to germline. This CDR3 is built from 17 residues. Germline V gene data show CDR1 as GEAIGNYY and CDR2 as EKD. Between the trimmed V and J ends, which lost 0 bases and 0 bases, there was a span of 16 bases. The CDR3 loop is CACDTVGQPDHTDKLIF. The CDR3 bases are TGTGCCTGTGACACCGTGGGACAACCAGACCACACCGATAAACTCATCTTT.

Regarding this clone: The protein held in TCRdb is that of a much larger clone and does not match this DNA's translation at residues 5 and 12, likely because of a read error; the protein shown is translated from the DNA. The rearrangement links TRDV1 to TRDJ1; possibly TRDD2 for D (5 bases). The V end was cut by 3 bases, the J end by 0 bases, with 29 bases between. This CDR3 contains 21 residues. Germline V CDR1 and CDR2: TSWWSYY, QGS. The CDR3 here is CALGDLKPCRLVLKYTDKLIF. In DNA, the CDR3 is TGTGCTCTTGGGGATCTCAAACCTTGCCGATTGGTCCTAAAGTACACCGATAAACTCATCTTT.

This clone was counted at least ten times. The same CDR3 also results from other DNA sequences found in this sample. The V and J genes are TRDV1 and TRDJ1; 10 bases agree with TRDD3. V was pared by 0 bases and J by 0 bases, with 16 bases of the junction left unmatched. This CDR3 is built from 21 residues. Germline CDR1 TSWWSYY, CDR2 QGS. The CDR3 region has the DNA TGTGCTCTTGGGGAACTATTGGGGGCTAATAGTACTGGGGGATACACCGATAAACTCATCTTT. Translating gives CALGELLGANSTGGYTDKLIF.

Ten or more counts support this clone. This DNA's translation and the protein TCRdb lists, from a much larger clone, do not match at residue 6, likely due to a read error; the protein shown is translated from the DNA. The CDR3 nucleotides read TGTGCCTGTGACGTACCGGGGGTTTACACCGATAAACTCATCTTT. It codes for CACDVPGVYTDKLIF. This chain uses TRDV2 with TRDJ1; possibly TRDD3 for D (5 bases). TCRdb is silent on the J gene; assignment here came from matching the DNA to germline. CDR3 length: 15 residues. V was clipped by 3 bases and J by 0 bases, with 13 bases between them. Per germline, CDR1 GEAIGNYY and CDR2 EKD.

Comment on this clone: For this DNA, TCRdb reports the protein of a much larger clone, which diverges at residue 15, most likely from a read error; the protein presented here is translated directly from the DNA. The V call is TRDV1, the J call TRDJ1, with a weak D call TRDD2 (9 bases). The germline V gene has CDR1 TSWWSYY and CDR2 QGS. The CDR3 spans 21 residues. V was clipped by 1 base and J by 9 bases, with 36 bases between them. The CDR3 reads CALGEHPSYLRGISLCRQLIF. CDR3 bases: TGTGCTCTTGGGGAACATCCTTCCTACTTGCGGGGGATAAGTTTGTGTAGGCAACTCATCTTT.

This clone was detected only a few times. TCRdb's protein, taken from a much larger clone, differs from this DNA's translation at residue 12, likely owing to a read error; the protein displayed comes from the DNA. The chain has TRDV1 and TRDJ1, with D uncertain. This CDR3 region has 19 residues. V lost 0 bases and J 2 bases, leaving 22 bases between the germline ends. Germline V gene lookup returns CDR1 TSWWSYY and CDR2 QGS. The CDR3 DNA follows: TGTGCTCTTGGGGAACTGGCAGAGAATGCGCTGAGGAAAACCGATAAACTCATCTTT. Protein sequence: CALGELAENALRKTDKLIF.

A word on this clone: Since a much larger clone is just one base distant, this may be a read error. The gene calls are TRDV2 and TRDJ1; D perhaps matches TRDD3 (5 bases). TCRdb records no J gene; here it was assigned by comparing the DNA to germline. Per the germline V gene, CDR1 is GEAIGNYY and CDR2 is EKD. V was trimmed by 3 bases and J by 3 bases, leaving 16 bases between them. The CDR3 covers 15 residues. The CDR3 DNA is TGTGCCTGTGACCTCCTGGGATTGAGCGCCGATAAACTCATCTTT. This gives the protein CACDLLGLSADKLIF.

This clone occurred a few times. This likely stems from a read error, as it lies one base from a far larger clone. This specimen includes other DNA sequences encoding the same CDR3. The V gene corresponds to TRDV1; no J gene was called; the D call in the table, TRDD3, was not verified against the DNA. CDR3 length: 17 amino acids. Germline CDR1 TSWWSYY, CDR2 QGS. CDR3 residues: CALGETLPLYWENKLIF. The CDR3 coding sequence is TGTGCTCTTGGGGAAACTCTCCCATTGTACTGGGAGAATAAACTCATTTTT.

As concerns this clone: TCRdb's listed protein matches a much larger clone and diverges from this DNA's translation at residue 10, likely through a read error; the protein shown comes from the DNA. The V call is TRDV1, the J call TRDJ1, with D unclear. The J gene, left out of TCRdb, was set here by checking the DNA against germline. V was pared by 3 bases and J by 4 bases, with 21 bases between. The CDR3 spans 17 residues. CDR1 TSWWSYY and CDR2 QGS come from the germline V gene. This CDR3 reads CALGDTFQGEYNDKLIF. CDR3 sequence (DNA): TGTGCTCTTGGGGATACATTCCAGGGAGAGTACAACGATAAACTCATCTTT.

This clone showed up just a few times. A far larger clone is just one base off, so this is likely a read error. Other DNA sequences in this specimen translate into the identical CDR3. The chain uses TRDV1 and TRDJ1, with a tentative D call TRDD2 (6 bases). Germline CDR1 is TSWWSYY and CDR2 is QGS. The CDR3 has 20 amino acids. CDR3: CALGEPPPTKRGLYTDKLIF. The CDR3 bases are TGTGCTCTTGGAGAACCTCCTCCTACGAAGAGGGGTCTGTACACCGATAAACTCATCTTT.

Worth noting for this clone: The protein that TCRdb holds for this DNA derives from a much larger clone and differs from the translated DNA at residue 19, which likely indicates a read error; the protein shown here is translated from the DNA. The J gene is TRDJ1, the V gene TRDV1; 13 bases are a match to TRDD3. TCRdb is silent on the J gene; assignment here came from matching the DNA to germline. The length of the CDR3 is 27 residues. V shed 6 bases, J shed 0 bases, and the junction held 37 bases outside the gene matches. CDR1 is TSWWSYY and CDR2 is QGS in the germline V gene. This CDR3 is CALGEKEKVPNPAYWGIRPKYTDKLIF. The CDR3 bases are TGTGCTCTTGGCGAAAAAGAAAAAGTCCCTAATCCCGCGTACTGGGGGATACGGCCCAAGTACACCGATAAACTCATCTTT.

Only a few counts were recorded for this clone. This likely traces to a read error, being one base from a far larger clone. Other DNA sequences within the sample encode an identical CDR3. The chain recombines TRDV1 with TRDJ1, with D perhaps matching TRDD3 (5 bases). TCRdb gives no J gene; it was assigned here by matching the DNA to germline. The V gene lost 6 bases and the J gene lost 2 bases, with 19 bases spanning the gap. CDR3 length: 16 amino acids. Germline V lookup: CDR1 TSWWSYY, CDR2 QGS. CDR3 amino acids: CALGGICELKTDKLIF. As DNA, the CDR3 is TGTGCTCTTGGTGGGATCTGCGAACTTAAGACCGATAAACTCATCTTT.

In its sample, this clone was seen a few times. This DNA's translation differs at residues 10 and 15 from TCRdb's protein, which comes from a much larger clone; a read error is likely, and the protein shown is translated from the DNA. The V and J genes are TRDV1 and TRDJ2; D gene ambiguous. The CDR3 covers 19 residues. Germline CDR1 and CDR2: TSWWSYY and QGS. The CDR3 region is CALGGLRASPLTLTEQLFF. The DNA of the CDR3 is TGTGCTCTTGGGGGGCTACGAGCCAGCCCCCTAACCCTGACAGAACAACTCTTCTTT.

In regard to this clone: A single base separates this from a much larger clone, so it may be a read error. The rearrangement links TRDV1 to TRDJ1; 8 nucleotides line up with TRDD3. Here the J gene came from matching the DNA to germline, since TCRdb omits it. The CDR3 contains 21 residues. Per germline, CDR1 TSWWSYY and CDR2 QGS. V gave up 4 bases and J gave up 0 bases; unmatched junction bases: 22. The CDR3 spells CALGAAFFSGILPLYTDKLIF. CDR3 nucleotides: TGTGCTCTTGGGGCCGCTTTCTTCTCGGGGATACTCCCCCTTTACACCGATAAACTCATCTTT.

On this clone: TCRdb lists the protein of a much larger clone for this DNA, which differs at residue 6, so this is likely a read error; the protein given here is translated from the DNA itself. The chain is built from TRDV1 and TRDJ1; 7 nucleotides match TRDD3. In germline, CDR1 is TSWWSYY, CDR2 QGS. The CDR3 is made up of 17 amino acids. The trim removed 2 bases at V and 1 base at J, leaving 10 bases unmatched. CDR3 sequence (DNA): TGTGCTCTTGGGGAAAGCTTAGGCCTGGGGGGCACCGATAAACTCATCTTT. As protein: CALGESLGLGGTDKLIF.

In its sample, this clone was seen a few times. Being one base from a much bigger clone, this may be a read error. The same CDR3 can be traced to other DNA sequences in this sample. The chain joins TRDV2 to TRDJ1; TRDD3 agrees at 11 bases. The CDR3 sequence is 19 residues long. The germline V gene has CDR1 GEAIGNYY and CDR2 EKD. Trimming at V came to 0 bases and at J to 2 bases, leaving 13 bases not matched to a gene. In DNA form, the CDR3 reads TGTGCCTGTGACACCCTTGCCCAGTCGCTGGGGGATACAACCGATAAACTCATCTTT. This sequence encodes CACDTLAQSLGDTTDKLIF.

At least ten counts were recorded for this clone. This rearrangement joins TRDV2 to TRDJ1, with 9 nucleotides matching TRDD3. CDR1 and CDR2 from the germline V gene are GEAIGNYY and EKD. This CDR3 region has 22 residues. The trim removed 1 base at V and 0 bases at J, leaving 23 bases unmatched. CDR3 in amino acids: CACDTLLPSVLGDGKNTDKLIF. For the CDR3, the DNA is TGTGCCTGTGACACGCTCCTTCCTTCAGTACTGGGGGACGGAAAAAACACCGATAAACTCATCTTT.

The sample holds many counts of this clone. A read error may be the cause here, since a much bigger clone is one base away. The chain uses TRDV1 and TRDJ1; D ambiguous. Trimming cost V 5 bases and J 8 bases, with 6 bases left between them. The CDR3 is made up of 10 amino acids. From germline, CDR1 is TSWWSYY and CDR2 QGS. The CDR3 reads CALGKDKLIF. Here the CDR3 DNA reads TGTGCTCTTGGGAAGGACAAACTCATCTTT.

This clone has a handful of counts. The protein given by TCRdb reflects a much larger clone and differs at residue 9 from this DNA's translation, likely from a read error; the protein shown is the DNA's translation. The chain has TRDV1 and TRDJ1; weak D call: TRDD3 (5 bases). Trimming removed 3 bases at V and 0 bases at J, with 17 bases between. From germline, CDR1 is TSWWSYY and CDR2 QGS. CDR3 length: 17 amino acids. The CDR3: CALGDVPGSLYTDKLIF. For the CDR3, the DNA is TGTGCTCTTGGGGACGTCCCTGGGAGTTTGTACACCGATAAACTCATCTTT.